This T cell receptor (beta chain) came from a study of post-analysis software for immune sequencing data. Whole-study results and caveats: F-measure co-clustering was strong for batch-matched samples. With TRBV5-6, TRBV5-1 and TRBV20-1 included, five TRBV segments were more frequent in patients than in controls.

V shed 0 bases and J 5 bases; nucleotides not matched to a gene: 5. The V gene's germline CDR1 is DFQATT and CDR2 SNEGSKA (reference sequence). CDR3 size: 17 residues. About this clonotype itself: Its matching antigen is unknown. A much larger clone sits a single nucleotide away, making a read error possible.

Prepared TCR beta cDNA libraries contained unique molecular identifiers. TCRdb fed the PCR reads into MiXCR, producing one record per CDR3 protein. The sample consists of roughly 430,000 distinct CDR3 sequences, over 30% of them appearing once. The sample comprised blood. The TCR sequence derives from a girl aged 2-10 years with multiple sclerosis. The chain links TRBV20-1 to TRBJ2-3; TRBD2 agrees at 16 bases. CDR3 loop: CSARDPGTSGRGDTQYF. DNA of the CDR3: TGCAGTGCTAGAGACCCCGGGACTAGCGGGAGGGGAGATACGCAGTATTTT.